This T cell receptor beta chain was retrieved from a study of chemoradiotherapy in HPV16-positive cancers. For the study at large: Candidate HPV-specific T-cell clones and common TCR motifs came from functional assays in a couple of HPV16-positive patients. Whole-study findings and limits: Candidate HPV-specific clones and E7-related TCR motifs grew in tumor during treatment. For HPV16-positive patients, expanding HPV-responsive T cells associated with longer recurrence-free survival.

V gave up 4 bases and J gave up 0 bases; unmatched junction bases: 3. This CDR3 contains 15 residues. In germline, CDR1 is MNHEY, CDR2 SMNVEV (reference sequence). Concerning this clone: What it recognizes is unknown.

The data were produced by immunoSEQ multiplex PCR, yet TCRdb's version contains in-frame clones alone and is incomplete. The sample records several thousand clones, 65% to 85% being singletons. The clonotype comes from a human donor with HPV-associated anogenital cancer. Here the sequenced sample was tumor tissue, taken from a patient who underwent chemoradiotherapy. The chain couples TRBV27 to TRBJ1-1, with 9 positions matching TRBD1. The chain's CDR3 is CASSSYRGLNTEAFF. The CDR3 DNA follows: TGTGCCAGCAGTTCGTACAGGGGGCTGAACACTGAAGCTTTCTTT.